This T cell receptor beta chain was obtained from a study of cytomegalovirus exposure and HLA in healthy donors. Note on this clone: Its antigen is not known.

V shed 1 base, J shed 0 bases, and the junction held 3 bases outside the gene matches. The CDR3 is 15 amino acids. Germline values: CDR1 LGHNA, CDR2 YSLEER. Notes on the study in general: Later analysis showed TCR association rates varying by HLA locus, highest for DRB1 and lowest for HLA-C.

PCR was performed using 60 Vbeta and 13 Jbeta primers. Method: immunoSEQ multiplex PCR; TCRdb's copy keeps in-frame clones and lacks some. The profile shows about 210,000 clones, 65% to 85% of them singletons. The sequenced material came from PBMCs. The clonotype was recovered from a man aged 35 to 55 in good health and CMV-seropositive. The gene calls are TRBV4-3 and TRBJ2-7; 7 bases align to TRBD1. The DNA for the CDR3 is TGCGCCAGCAGCCAAGTGGGACAGAACTCCTACGAGCAGTACTTC. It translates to CASSQVGQNSYEQYF.